This TCR beta chain was captured in a study of beta chain features in type 1 diabetes. Background on the study: Sorted cells examined across all samples numbered approximately 100 million.

Points from the study as a whole: Significant though moderate, a shortening of TCRB CDR3s appeared in all four CD4+ subsets of Type 1 diabetes patients. Type 1 diabetes patients showed fewer insertions and more deletions at VDJ junctions. A cDNA-based sequencing approach could over-represent cells with high TCR expression. The naive, central memory and Treg TCRB repertoires of patients appeared to be more similar to one another than those of healthy donors.

As every portion of the isolated RNA was reverse transcribed, the sequencing read expressed TCRB transcripts. The repertoire was sequenced with immunoSEQ multiplex PCR; TCRdb's copy has only in-frame clones and lacks some. The profile shows 150,000 to 200,000 clones, around 63% of them singletons. Remarks on this clone: No antigen is known for it.

The germline V gene encodes CDR1 MGHRA and CDR2 YSYEKL. V was clipped by 0 bases and J by 4 bases, with 15 bases between them. The CDR3 runs to 16 residues. The sequenced material came from naive CD4+ T cells from blood. The genes are TRBV4-1 and TRBJ1-1; D possibly corresponds to TRBD1 (6 bases). The TCR comes from a young man with type 1 diabetes. The DNA for the CDR3 is TGCGCCAGCAGCCAAGATAAACGAGGGGGGATCACTGAAGCTTTCTTT. Translated, it gives CASSQDKRGGITEAFF.